This T cell receptor beta chain was sequenced during a study of cytomegalovirus exposure and HLA in healthy donors. Study findings and constraints: Segments of the TCR beta V type were, in most cases, productive about 87% or about 30% of the time in an earlier analysis.

PCR was performed using 60 Vbeta and 13 Jbeta primers. Sequencing was performed with immunoSEQ multiplex PCR; in TCRdb, only in-frame clones are kept and a portion is missing. The repertoire holds approximately 200,000 clones, with around three quarters as singletons. This clone has more than one count but fewer than ten. Antigen unknown. This CDR3 spans 15 amino acids. From germline, CDR1 is LNHDA and CDR2 SQIVND (reference sequence). Trimming at V came to 3 bases and at J to 5 bases, leaving 5 bases not matched to a gene. The rearrangement uses TRBV19 and TRBJ2-1; 9 bases line up with TRBD1. Sequenced material: PBMCs. The receptor's source is a man aged 25-40 years in good health and CMV-seronegative. CDR3 protein: CASSMDRGVDNEQFF. The CDR3 coding sequence is TGTGCCAGTAGTATGGACAGGGGAGTCGACAATGAGCAGTTCTTC.